The entry that follows covers one TCR beta chain sequence. Its antigen is not known. This specimen belongs to a study of cytomegalovirus exposure and HLA in healthy donors. General study points: Many donors carried some public TCRs, although rarity characterized most TCR sequences. One later analysis, an examination of the roughly 130 validation repertoires, found that first-cohort TCR clusters tended to co-occur in them.

TCRdb's copy holds only in-frame clones and misses some; the assay was immunoSEQ multiplex PCR. In the table there are some 120,000 clones, 88% of which are singletons. This receptor was identified in a man in his thirties or forties in good health and CMV-seronegative. Sample: PBMCs.

The CDR3 here is CAGSGLAIYEQYF. For the CDR3, the DNA is TGTGCCGGATCGGGACTAGCGATCTACGAGCAGTACTTC. The rearrangement uses TRBV2 and TRBJ2-7; 10 nucleotides line up with TRBD2. This CDR3 comprises 13 residues. Trimming at V came to 11 bases and at J to 3 bases, leaving 7 bases not matched to a gene. CDR1 is SNHLY, CDR2 FYNNEI, per germline.